The next 28 T cell receptor beta chains were all read from a single sample in a study of radiotherapy plus CTLA-4 blockade in lung cancer. Sequencing used immunoSEQ multiplex PCR; TCRdb keeps in-frame clones, though not all of them. In the table there are roughly 24,000 clones, about 77% of which are singletons. The sample consisted of peripheral blood, taken from a patient treated with radiotherapy plus ipilimumab. The source of these receptors is a human donor with non-small cell lung cancer that progressed on radiotherapy plus ipilimumab.

This chain links TRBV7-2 with TRBJ1-1; 7 bases map to TRBD1. Germline V gene lookup returns CDR1 SGHTA and CDR2 FQGNSA. The V and J ends lost 1 base and 5 bases, in that order; junction bases with no gene match: 13. This CDR3 has 17 residues. The CDR3 DNA follows: TGTGCCAGCAGCTTAGGCCCCCCCGGGACAGAGCATACTGAAGCTTTCTTT. Translation gives CASSLGPPGTEHTEAFF.

The chain recombines TRBV27 with TRBJ2-2, with D unresolved. CDR3 length: 14 residues. Trimming removed 5 bases at V and 4 bases at J, with 11 bases between. Germline values: CDR1 MNHEY, CDR2 SMNVEV (reference sequence). The CDR3 region is CASSLEYRTGELFF. CDR3 nucleotides: TGTGCCAGCAGTCTGGAATATCGCACCGGGGAGCTGTTTTTT.

The rearrangement uses TRBV29-1 and TRBJ1-1; D remains ambiguous. CDR3 length equals 13 residues. Germline-derived CDR1 and CDR2 are SQVTM and ANQGSEA. The germline V and J ends were trimmed by 2 bases and 1 base, with 8 bases remaining between them. This CDR3 reads CSVERGQNTEAFF. The DNA for the CDR3 is TGCAGCGTTGAACGTGGTCAGAACACTGAAGCTTTCTTT.

This sequence joins TRBV5-1 and TRBJ1-6; 10 bases align to TRBD1. Germline CDR1 and CDR2: SGHRS and YFSETQ. J lost 7 bases, V lost 5 bases, and 6 bases had no gene match. CDR3 length equals 15 residues. CDR3 region: CASRKGTGENSPLHF. Written as DNA, the CDR3 is TGCGCCAGCAGGAAAGGGACAGGGGAAAATTCACCCCTCCACTTT.

J is TRBJ2-7 and V is TRBV10-3; D is possibly TRBD1 (6 bases). V lost 3 bases to trimming and J lost 3 bases, with 9 bases between them. Germline V gene sequence: CDR1 ENHRY, CDR2 SYGVKD. The CDR3 is 13 amino acids. This CDR3 is CAISDSDSYEQYF. The CDR3 nucleotides read TGTGCCATCAGTGATTCGGACAGCTACGAGCAGTACTTC.

The count of this clone is one. V is TRBV4-3 and J is TRBJ1-2, with TRBD1 as a possible D gene (5 bases). The ends were cut back, 0 bases at V and 8 bases at J, with 22 bases in the middle. Per the germline V gene, CDR1 is LGHNA and CDR2 is YSLEER. The CDR3 extends over 17 amino acids. CDR3 sequence (DNA): TGCGCCAGCAGCCAAGATATAGGAATAAGGCAGGGTGGCGGCTACACCTTC. This translates into CASSQDIGIRQGGGYTF.

The rearrangement links TRBV15 to TRBJ1-3, with D hard to call. Germline loops: CDR1 LNHNV, CDR2 YYDKDF (reference sequence). The length of the CDR3 is 13 residues. Trimming removed 0 bases from V and 3 bases from J, with 3 bases in between. The CDR3 loop reads CATSRDSGNTIYF. CDR3 DNA sequence: TGTGCCACCAGCAGAGATAGTGGAAACACCATATATTTT.

The rearrangement joins TRBV6-1 to TRBJ1-5; D not resolved. The CDR3 totals 14 residues. V lost 6 bases and J 0 bases, leaving 9 bases between the germline ends. In germline, CDR1 is MNHNS, CDR2 SASEGT. The CDR3 DNA reads as TGTGCCAGCAGCTCGGTGAATAGCAATCAGCCCCAGCATTTT. This translates into CASSSVNSNQPQHF.

This rearrangement joins TRBV6-5 to TRBJ2-2; D gene uncertain. Germline V gene data show CDR1 as MNHEY and CDR2 as SVGAGI. This CDR3 has 14 residues. Trimming took 6 bases from V and 2 from J, leaving 10 bases between them. CDR3 sequence reads: CASSRRSNTGELFF. Written as DNA, the CDR3 is TGTGCCAGCAGCCGCCGATCTAACACCGGGGAGCTGTTTTTT.

Only a few counts were recorded for this clone. V and J are TRBV7-6 and TRBJ2-7; no reliable D call. The length of the CDR3 is 13 residues. Germline CDR1 reads SGHVS; CDR2 reads FNYEAQ. Trimming took 1 base from V and 6 from J, leaving 10 bases between them. CDR3 in amino acids: CASSLVSAAEQYF. DNA for the CDR3: TGTGCCAGCAGCTTAGTTTCTGCCGCCGAGCAGTACTTC.

The CDR3 protein is CASSRTPGRATNEKLFF. The CDR3 region has the DNA TGCGCCAGCAGCCGAACCCCCGGGAGGGCAACTAATGAAAAACTGTTTTTT. This chain links TRBV4-1 with TRBJ1-4; the D is unclear. CDR3 length equals 17 residues. Germline loops: CDR1 MGHRA, CDR2 YSYEKL. Trimming shortened V by 4 bases and J by 0 bases, and 15 bases separated the two germline ends.

The rearrangement links TRBV5-1 to TRBJ2-6; D is perhaps TRBD2 (5 bases). Germline lookup yields CDR1 SGHRS and CDR2 YFSETQ. The CDR3 consists of 15 residues. The germline V and J ends were trimmed by 6 bases and 3 bases, with 13 bases remaining between them. CDR3: CASIQEVGGANVLTF. In nucleotides, the CDR3 is TGCGCCAGCATCCAGGAGGTTGGTGGGGCCAACGTCCTGACTTTC.

This clone was observed once. The V gene is TRBV6-5, the J gene TRBJ1-5, with 8 bases aligning to TRBD1. There are 15 residues in the CDR3. Germline lookup yields CDR1 MNHEY and CDR2 SVGAGI. V lost 6 bases and J lost 0; bases outside the gene matches: 4. CDR3 in DNA: TGTGCCAGCAGAATACAGGGGGATAGCAATCAGCCCCAGCATTTT. Protein: CASRIQGDSNQPQHF.

The genes are TRBV14 and TRBJ2-3; D may be TRBD1 (6 bases). This CDR3 region has 14 residues. The V end lost 5 bases, the J end lost 6 bases, and 15 bases lay between the germline ends. The germline gives CDR1 SGHDN, CDR2 FVKESK. The CDR3 DNA follows: TGTGCCAGCAGCTTCCACAAGGGGGACGATACGCAGTATTTT. Protein sequence: CASSFHKGDDTQYF.

The genes are TRBV2 and TRBJ2-2; 8 bases match TRBD2. Germline V gene lookup returns CDR1 SNHLY and CDR2 FYNNEI. The trim removed 4 bases at V and 6 bases at J, leaving 4 bases unmatched. The CDR3 covers 14 residues. Here the CDR3 DNA reads TGTGCCAGCAGTGTAAAGCGGGGGCCCGGGGAGCTGTTTTTT. Translating it yields CASSVKRGPGELFF.

J is TRBJ2-1 and V is TRBV15; unclear D gene. The CDR3 is made up of 12 amino acids. V gave up 0 bases and J gave up 10 bases, with 7 bases separating them. Germline CDR1 LNHNV, CDR2 YYDKDF (reference sequence). CDR3 nucleotide sequence: TGTGCCACCAGCAGAGAGGGTGGCGAGCAGTTCTTC. This translates into CATSREGGEQFF.

This chain links TRBV11-1 with TRBJ2-2; 7 positions agree with TRBD1. The CDR3 covers 15 residues. V gave up 6 bases and J gave up 3 bases; unmatched junction bases: 7. Germline V gene data show CDR1 as SGHAT and CDR2 as FQDESV (reference sequence). In DNA, the CDR3 is TGTGCCAGCAGGCGACAGGGATCGGACACCGGGGAGCTGTTTTTT. Translating it yields CASRRQGSDTGELFF.

This sequence joins TRBV21-1 and TRBJ2-7; TRBD1, the table's D call, was not compared with the DNA. TRBV21-1 is a known pseudogene. The CDR3 length is 20 residues. CDR3 sequence (DNA): TGTGCCAGCAGCAAAATAAGGGACAGTGGAGGGTCTTCGGGTTACTACGAGCAGTACTTC. This translates into CASSKIRDSGGSSGYYEQYF.

This clone came up a few times. V usage is TRBV27 and J usage is TRBJ1-1, with 8 bases identical to TRBD1. V was clipped by 2 bases and J by 5 bases; unmatched bases: 4. This CDR3 has 14 residues. Germline loops: CDR1 MNHEY, CDR2 SMNVEV (reference sequence). The CDR3 DNA follows: TGTGCCAGCAGTTTAACGACAGGGGAGACTGAAGCTTTCTTT. Encoded protein: CASSLTTGETEAFF.

The CDR3 reads CASSLSGGTGELFF. The CDR3 DNA sequence: TGTGCCAGCAGTTTATCTGGCGGGACCGGGGAGCTGTTTTTT. V gene TRBV28 combines with J gene TRBJ2-2, with D perhaps TRBD2 (5 bases). V dropped 1 base and J dropped 5 bases, with 8 bases sitting between them. The CDR3 covers 14 residues. Looked up from germline, CDR1 is MDHEN and CDR2 is SYDVKM. Using reference TRBV28 and TRBJ2-2 for the parts outside the CDR3, the full variable domain is DVKVTQSSRYLVKRTGEKVFLECVQDMDHENMFWYRQDPGLGLRLIYFSYDVKMKEKGDIPEGYSVSREKKERFSLILESASTNQTSMYLCASSLSGGTGELFFGEGSRLTVL.

The chain has TRBV5-4 and TRBJ1-2; TRBD1 is a possible D gene (6 bases). Germline CDR1 is SGHNT and CDR2 is YYREEE (reference sequence). CDR3 length: 14 residues. The V and J ends lost 6 bases and 0 bases respectively, with 12 bases between them. Written as DNA, the CDR3 is TGTGCCAGCACACGGGGGGGCCCTAACTATGGCTACACCTTC. This translates into CASTRGGPNYGYTF.

This sequence joins TRBV11-2 and TRBJ2-7; 15 bases agree with TRBD2. CDR1 SGHAT and CDR2 FQNNGV come from the germline V gene. The junction had 4 bases not matched to a gene; V was cut back by 5 bases and J by 2 bases. This CDR3 spans 16 amino acids. The CDR3 DNA reads TGTGCCAGCAGCCCGGGGACTAGCGGGAGGCCCTACGAGCAGTACTTC. Its translation: CASSPGTSGRPYEQYF.

The genes are TRBV2 and TRBJ1-1; unclear D gene. The CDR3 is 12 residues long. V was pared by 6 bases and J by 5 bases, with 10 bases between. Germline V CDR1 and CDR2: SNHLY, FYNNEI. The CDR3 region has the DNA TGTGCCAGCAGGGGCGGGGTTACTGAAGCTTTCTTT. Its translation: CASRGGVTEAFF.

The rearrangement uses TRBV5-6 and TRBJ2-1; no reliable D call. Trimming cost V 4 bases and J 0 bases, with 11 bases left between them. Germline-derived CDR1 and CDR2 are SGHDT and YYEEEE. The CDR3 is 15 amino acids. The CDR3 DNA follows: TGTGCCAGCAGCGACCTCAGGAGCTCCTACAATGAGCAGTTCTTC. It specifies CASSDLRSSYNEQFF.

The rearrangement uses TRBV7-8 and TRBJ1-5; the D gene is possibly TRBD1 (6 bases). The germline V and J ends were trimmed by 0 bases and 2 bases, with 14 bases remaining between them. The CDR3 is made up of 17 amino acids. Looked up from germline, CDR1 is SGHVS and CDR2 is FQNEAQ. The CDR3 loop is CASSLALIGGGNQPQHF. The DNA for the CDR3 is TGTGCCAGCAGCTTAGCCCTTATAGGGGGGGGCAATCAGCCCCAGCATTTT.

The DNA of the CDR3 is TGTGCCAGCAGCTTAGGGCAGAGTATCAATGGCTACACCTTC. This gives the protein CASSLGQSINGYTF. The rearrangement joins TRBV7-9 to TRBJ1-2; D is unclear. V lost 1 base, J lost 6 bases, and 12 bases lay in between. Germline V CDR1 and CDR2: SEHNR, FQNEAQ (reference sequence). This CDR3 is 14 amino acids long.

This rearrangement joins TRBV7-9 to TRBJ2-1; D unclear. This CDR3 is built from 12 residues. The germline V gene has CDR1 SEHNR and CDR2 FQNEAQ (reference sequence). V was cut by 1 base and J by 8 bases, with 6 bases left in between. CDR3 amino acids: CASSLGGHEQFF. The CDR3 region has the DNA TGTGCCAGCAGCTTAGGTGGTCATGAGCAGTTCTTC.

The rearrangement uses TRBV7-9 and TRBJ2-1, with D possibly matching TRBD1 (5 bases). Germline lookup yields CDR1 SEHNR and CDR2 FQNEAQ (reference sequence). With 4 bases removed from V and 0 bases from J, the gap between germline ends came to 13 bases. The CDR3 contains 16 residues. The CDR3 coding sequence is TGTGCCAGCAGCTCGGACACCCGGAGCTCCTACAATGAGCAGTTCTTC. It specifies CASSSDTRSSYNEQFF.